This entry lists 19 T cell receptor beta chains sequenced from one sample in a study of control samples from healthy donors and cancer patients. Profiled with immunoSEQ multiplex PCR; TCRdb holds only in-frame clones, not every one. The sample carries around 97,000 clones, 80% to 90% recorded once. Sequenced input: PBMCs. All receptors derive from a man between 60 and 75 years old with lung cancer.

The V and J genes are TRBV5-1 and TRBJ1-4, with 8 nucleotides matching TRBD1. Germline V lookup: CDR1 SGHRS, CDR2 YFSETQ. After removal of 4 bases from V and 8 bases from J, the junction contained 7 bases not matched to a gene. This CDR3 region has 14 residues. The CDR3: CASSRQGIGEKLFF. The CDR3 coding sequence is TGCGCCAGCAGCCGACAGGGGATAGGAGAAAAACTGTTTTTT.

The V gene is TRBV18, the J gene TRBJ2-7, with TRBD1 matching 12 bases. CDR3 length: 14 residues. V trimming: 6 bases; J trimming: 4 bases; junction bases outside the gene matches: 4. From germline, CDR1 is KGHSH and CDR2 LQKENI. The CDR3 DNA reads TGTGCCAGCTCGGCGGGACAGGGGGCTTACGAGCAGTACGTC. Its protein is CASSAGQGAYEQYV.

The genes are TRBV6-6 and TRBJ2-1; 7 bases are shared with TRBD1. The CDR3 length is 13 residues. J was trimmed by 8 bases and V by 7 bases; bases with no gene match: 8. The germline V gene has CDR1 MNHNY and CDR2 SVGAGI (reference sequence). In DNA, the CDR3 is TGTGCCAGCACCGAGGGGGCGTCGGATGAGCAGTTCTTC. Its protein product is CASTEGASDEQFF.

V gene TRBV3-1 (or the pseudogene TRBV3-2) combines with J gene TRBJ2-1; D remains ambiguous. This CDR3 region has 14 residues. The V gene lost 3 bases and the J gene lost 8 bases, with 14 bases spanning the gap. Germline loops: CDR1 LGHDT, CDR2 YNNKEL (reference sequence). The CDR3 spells CASSHDASRDEQFF. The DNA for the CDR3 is TGTGCCAGCAGCCACGACGCGAGTAGGGATGAGCAGTTCTTC.

The CDR3 bases are TGTGCCATCAGCGCGCCTGGAAACACCATATATTTT. Encoded protein: CAISAPGNTIYF. J is TRBJ1-3 and V is TRBV10-3; D remains unclear. CDR3 length: 12 residues. The germline V gene has CDR1 ENHRY and CDR2 SYGVKD. Between the trimmed V and J ends, which lost 6 bases and 2 bases, there was a span of 5 bases.

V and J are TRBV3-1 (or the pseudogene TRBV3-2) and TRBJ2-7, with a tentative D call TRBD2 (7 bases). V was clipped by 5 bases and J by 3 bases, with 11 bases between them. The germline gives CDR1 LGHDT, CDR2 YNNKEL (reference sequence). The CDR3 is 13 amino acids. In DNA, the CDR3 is TGTGCCAGCAGCTGGGGGGGCAGCTACGAGCAGTACTTC. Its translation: CASSWGGSYEQYF.

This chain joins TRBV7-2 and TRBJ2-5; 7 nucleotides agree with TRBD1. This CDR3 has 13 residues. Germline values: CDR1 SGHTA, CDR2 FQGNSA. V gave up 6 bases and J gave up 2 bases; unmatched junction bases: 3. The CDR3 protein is CASSFRGQETQYF. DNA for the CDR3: TGTGCCAGCAGTTTCAGGGGGCAAGAGACCCAGTACTTC. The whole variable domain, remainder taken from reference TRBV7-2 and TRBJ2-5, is GAGVSQSPSNKVTEKGKDVELRCDPISGHTALYWYRQSLGQGLEFLIYFQGNSAPDKSGLPSDRFSAERTGGSVSTLTIQRTQQEDSAVYLCASSFRGQETQYFGPGTRLLVL.

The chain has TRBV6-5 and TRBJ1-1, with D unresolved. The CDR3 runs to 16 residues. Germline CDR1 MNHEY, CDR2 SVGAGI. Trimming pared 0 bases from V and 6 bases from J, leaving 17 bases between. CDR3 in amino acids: CASSYSNFPAAAEAFF. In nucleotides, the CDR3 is TGTGCCAGCAGTTACTCGAATTTTCCCGCGGCCGCTGAAGCTTTCTTT.

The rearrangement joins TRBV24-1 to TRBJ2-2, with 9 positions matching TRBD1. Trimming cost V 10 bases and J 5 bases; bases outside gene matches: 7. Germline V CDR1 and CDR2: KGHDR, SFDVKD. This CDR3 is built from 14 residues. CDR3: CATRGQGLTGELFF. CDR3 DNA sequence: TGTGCCACTCGAGGACAGGGGCTGACCGGGGAGCTGTTTTTT.

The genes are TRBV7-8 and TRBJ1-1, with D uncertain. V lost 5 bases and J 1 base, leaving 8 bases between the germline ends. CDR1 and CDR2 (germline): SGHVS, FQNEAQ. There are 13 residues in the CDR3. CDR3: CASSRWGNTEAFF. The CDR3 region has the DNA TGTGCCAGCAGCCGATGGGGGAACACTGAAGCTTTCTTT.

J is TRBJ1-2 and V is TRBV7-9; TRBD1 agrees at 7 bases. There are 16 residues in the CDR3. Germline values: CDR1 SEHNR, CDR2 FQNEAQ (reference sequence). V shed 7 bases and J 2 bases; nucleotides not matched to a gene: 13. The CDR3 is CASNGDRARPNYGYTF. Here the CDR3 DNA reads TGTGCCAGCAACGGAGACAGGGCTCGACCGAACTATGGCTACACCTTC.

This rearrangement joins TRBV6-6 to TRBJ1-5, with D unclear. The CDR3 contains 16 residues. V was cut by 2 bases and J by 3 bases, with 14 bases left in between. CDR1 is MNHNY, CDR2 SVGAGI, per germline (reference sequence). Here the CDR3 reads CASSYTGLRTNQPQHF. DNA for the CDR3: TGTGCCAGCAGTTACACCGGACTGCGTACCAATCAGCCCCAGCATTTT.

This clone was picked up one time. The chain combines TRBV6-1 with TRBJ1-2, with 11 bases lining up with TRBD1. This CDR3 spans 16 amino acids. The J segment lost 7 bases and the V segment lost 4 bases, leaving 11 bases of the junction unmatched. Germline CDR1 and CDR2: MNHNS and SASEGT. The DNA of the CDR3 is TGTGCCAGCAGTGTTATAGGACAGGGGGCGGTTGGTGGCTACACCTTC. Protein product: CASSVIGQGAVGGYTF.

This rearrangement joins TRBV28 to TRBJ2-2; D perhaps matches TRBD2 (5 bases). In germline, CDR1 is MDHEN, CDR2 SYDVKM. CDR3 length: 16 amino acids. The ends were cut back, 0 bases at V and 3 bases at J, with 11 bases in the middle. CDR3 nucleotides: TGTGCCAGCAGTTTATGGGGAGTTGCCCACACCGGGGAGCTGTTTTTT. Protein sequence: CASSLWGVAHTGELFF. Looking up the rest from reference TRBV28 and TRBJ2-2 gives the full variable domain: DVKVTQSSRYLVKRTGEKVFLECVQDMDHENMFWYRQDPGLGLRLIYFSYDVKMKEKGDIPEGYSVSREKKERFSLILESASTNQTSMYLCASSLWGVAHTGELFFGEGSRLTVL.

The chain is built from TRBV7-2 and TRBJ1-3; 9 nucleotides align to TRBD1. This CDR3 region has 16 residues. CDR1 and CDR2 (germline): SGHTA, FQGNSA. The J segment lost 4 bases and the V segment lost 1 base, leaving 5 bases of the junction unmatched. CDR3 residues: CASSLVGQGTGNTIYF. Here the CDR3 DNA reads TGTGCCAGCAGCTTAGTGGGACAGGGCACGGGAAACACCATATATTTT.

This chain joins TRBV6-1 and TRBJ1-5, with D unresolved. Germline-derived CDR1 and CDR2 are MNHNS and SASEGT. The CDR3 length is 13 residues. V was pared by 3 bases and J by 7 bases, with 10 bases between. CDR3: CASSDTVGQPQHF. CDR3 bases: TGTGCCAGCAGTGATACAGTCGGACAGCCCCAGCATTTT.

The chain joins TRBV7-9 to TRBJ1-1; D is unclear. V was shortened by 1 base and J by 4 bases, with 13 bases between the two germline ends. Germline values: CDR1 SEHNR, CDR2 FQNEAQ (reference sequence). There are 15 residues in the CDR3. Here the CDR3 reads CASSLGVSTSTEAFF. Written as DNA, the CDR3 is TGTGCCAGCAGCTTAGGGGTCTCGACCAGCACTGAAGCTTTCTTT.

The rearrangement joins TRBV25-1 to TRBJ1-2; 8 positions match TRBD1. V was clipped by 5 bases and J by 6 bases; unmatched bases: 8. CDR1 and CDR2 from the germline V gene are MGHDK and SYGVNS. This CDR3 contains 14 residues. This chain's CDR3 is CASSWTGQGHGYTF. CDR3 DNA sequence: TGTGCCAGCAGTTGGACAGGACAGGGACATGGCTACACCTTC.

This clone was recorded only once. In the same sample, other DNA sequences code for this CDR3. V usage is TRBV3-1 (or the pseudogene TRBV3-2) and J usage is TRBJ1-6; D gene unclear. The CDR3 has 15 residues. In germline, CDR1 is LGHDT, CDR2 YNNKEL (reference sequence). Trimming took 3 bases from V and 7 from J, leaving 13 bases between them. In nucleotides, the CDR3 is TGTGCCAGCAGCCATGGGAGTATGGGCAATTCACCCCTCCACTTT. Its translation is CASSHGSMGNSPLHF.